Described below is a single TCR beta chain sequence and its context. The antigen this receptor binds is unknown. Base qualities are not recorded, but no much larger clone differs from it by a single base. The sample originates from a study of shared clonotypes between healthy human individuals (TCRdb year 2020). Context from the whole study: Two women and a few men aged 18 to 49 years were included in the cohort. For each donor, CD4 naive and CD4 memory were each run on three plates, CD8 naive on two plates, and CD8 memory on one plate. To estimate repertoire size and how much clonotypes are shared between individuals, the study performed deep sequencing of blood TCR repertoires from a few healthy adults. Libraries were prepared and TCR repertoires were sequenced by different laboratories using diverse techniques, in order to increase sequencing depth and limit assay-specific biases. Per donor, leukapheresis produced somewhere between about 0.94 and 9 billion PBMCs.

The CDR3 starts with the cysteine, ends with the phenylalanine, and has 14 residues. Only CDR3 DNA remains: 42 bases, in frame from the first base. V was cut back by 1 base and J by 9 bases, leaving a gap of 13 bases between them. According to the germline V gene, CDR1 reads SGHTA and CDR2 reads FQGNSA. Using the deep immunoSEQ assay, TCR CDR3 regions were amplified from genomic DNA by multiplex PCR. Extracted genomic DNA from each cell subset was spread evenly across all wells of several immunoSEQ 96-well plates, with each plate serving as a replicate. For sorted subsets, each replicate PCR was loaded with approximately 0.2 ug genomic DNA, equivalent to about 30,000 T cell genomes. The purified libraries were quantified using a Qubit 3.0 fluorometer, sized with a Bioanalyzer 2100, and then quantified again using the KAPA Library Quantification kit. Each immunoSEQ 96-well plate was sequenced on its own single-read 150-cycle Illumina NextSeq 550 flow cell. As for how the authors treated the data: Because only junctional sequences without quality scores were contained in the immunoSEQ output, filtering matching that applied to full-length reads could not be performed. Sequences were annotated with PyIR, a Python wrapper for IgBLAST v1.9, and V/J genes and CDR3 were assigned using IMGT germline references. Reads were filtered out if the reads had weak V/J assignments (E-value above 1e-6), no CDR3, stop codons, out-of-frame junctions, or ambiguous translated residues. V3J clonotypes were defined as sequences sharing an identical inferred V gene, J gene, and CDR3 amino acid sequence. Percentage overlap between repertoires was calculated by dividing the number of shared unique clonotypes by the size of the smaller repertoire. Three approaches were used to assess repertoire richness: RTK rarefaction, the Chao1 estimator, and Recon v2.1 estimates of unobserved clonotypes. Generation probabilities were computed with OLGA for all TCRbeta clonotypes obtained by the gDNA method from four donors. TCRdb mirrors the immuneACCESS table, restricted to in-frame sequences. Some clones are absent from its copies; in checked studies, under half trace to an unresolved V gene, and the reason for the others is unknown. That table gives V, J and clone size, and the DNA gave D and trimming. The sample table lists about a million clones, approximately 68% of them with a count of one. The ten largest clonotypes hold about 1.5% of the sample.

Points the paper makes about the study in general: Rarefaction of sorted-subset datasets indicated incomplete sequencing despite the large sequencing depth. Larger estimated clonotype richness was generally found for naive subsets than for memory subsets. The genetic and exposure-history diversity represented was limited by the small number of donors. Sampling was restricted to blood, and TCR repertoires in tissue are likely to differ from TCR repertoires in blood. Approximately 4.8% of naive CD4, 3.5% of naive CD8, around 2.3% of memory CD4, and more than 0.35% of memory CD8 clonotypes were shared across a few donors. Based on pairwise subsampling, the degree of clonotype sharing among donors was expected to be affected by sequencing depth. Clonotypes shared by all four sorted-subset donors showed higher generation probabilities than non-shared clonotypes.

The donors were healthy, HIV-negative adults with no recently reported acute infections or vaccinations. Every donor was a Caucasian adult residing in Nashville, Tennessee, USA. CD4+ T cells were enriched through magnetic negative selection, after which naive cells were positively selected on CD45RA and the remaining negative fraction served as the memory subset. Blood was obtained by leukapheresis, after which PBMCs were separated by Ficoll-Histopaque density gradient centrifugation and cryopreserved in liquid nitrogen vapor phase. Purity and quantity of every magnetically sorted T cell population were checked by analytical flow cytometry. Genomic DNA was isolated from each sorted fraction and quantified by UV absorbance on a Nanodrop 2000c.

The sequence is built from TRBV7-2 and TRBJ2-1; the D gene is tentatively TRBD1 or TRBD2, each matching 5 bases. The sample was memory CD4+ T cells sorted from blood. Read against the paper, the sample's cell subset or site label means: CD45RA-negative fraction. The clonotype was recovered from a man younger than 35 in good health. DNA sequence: TGTGCCAGCAGCTTAGACGTCGGGACCCGTGAGCAGTTCTTC. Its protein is CASSLDVGTREQFF.